The rows below give T cell receptor beta chains drawn from one sample of a study of T cell responses to AZD1222 COVID-19 vaccine. Profiled with immunoSEQ multiplex PCR; TCRdb holds only in-frame clones, not every one. The sample contains about 120,000 clones, approximately 92% of which appear only once. The sample in question was peripheral blood, obtained on day 0 of AZD1222 vaccination. The source is an adult in good health. Both conserved end residues are part of each CDR3. A D gene is named only where the DNA matches it firmly. Size tells how often a clone was seen (once, few, many) or the class of an expanded clone, and some rows leave it out.

d_call	j_call	clone_size	v_call	cdr3_nt	cdr3_aa
NA	TRBJ1-4	NA	TRBV21-1	TGTGCCAGCAGCAAAGTTCAGAGCAGGGGTAATGAAAAACTGTTTTTT	CASSKVQSRGNEKLFF
NA	TRBJ1-1	NA	TRBV10-3	TGTGCCACCAAATCGGCGGGGAACACTGAAGCTTTCTTT	CATKSAGNTEAFF
TRBD1	TRBJ1-2	NA	TRBV24-1	TGTGCCATTTCGACAGGGGGAAACTATGGCTACACCTTC	CAISTGGNYGYTF
TRBD2	TRBJ2-7	NA	TRBV28	TGTGCCAGCAGTTTGGTAGCGGGGTTCGAGCAGTACTTC	CASSLVAGFEQYF
NA	TRBJ1-5	NA	TRBV3-1/TRBV3-2	TGTGCCAGCAGCCAAGTGGGAGGACCCAATCAGCCCCAGCATTTT	CASSQVGGPNQPQHF
NA	TRBJ2-1	NA	TRBV7-2	TGTGCTACGAGGTGGCGGGGCCCCCACAATGAGCAGTTCTTC	CATRWRGPHNEQFF
NA	TRBJ1-2	NA	TRBV28	TGTGCCAGCAGTTTATCACCAGGGGAAAGTATTATAGGTGGCTACACCTTC	CASSLSPGESIIGGYTF
TRBD1	TRBJ1-2	NA	TRBV7-9	TGTGCCAGCAGCCTAGGCCGTGGACAGGGTGGCTACACCTTC	CASSLGRGQGGYTF
NA	TRBJ2-7	NA	TRBV24-1	TGTGCCACCAGTGTTCGACGGGACTGCCCTGTGATTGTCGCCTACGAGCAGTACTTC	CATSVRRDCPVIVAYEQYF
TRBD1	TRBJ2-7	NA	TRBV7-9	TGTGCCAGCAGCCAATTACAGGGGGCTATGTACGAGCAGTACTTC	CASSQLQGAMYEQYF
TRBD2	TRBJ2-5	NA	TRBV4-1	TGCGCCAGCAGCCAAGAATTCTCACTAGCGGGCGGAGGGACCCAGTACTTC	CASSQEFSLAGGGTQYF
TRBD1	TRBJ2-7	NA	TRBV28	TGTGCCAGCTCCCCCCCGGACAGGTCCTACGAGCAGTACTTC	CASSPPDRSYEQYF
TRBD2	TRBJ2-5	NA	TRBV7-8	TGTGCCAGCAGCTTCAGCGGGGGTTGGGAGACCCAGTACTTC	CASSFSGGWETQYF
TRBD2	TRBJ2-5	NA	TRBV5-1	TGCGCCAGCAGCCTCGGGACTAGCGGGAGAGCCCAAGAGACCCAGTACTTC	CASSLGTSGRAQETQYF
NA	TRBJ1-4	NA	TRBV15	TGTGCCACCAGCAGAGTGTCAGGACCCAATGAAAAACTGTTTTTT	CATSRVSGPNEKLFF
NA	TRBJ1-1	NA	TRBV9	TGTGCCAGCAGCGTAGCTAGGCATACTGAAGCTTTCTTT	CASSVARHTEAFF
NA	TRBJ2-2	NA	TRBV28	TGTGCCAGCAGTTTACAGGTTCCCCTAGGGACCGGGGAGCTGTTTTTT	CASSLQVPLGTGELFF
TRBD1	TRBJ1-2	NA	TRBV7-2	TGTGCCAGCAGCCGTGGGACAGACTATGGCTACACCTTC	CASSRGTDYGYTF
NA	TRBJ2-7	NA	TRBV5-5	TGTGCCAGCAGCTTTTCGTATACCTACGAGCAGTACTTC	CASSFSYTYEQYF
NA	TRBJ1-2	once	TRBV28	TGTGCCAGCAGTTTAAACCCTTTGACAGGAAACTATGGCTACACCTTC	CASSLNPLTGNYGYTF
NA	TRBJ1-5	NA	TRBV30	TGTGCCTGGAGTGTACCCGTGTCCGGTCAGCCCCAGCATTTT	CAWSVPVSGQPQHF
NA	TRBJ1-1	NA	TRBV11-2	TGTGCCAGCAGCCACGGGGAGAACACTGAAGCTTTCTTT	CASSHGENTEAFF
NA	TRBJ2-5	NA	TRBV11-2	TGTGCCAGCAGCTTCGGTCGGGAGACCCAGTACTTC	CASSFGRETQYF
TRBD1	TRBJ2-5	once	TRBV5-6	TGTGCCAGCAGCTCACAGGGGGCATGGGAGACCCAGTACTTC	CASSSQGAWETQYF
NA	TRBJ1-1	NA	TRBV19	TGTGCCAGTAGTATAAATCAGCTCAACACTGAAGCTTTCTTT	CASSINQLNTEAFF
TRBD1	TRBJ1-4	NA	TRBV18	TGTGCCAGCTCACCAACAGGGGCTAATGAAAAACTGTTTTTT	CASSPTGANEKLFF
TRBD2	TRBJ2-3	NA	TRBV3-1/TRBV3-2	TGTGCCAGCAGCCAAGTATTAGCGGGGGGCCAGGGGGCAGATACGCAGTATTTT	CASSQVLAGGQGADTQYF
NA	TRBJ2-5	NA	TRBV7-2	TGTGCCAGCAGCCACTACCCCCGGGAGCTAGCGCAAGAGACCCAGTACTTC	CASSHYPRELAQETQYF
NA	TRBJ2-1	NA	TRBV5-6	TGTGCCAGCAGCATATTTCTAGCCTACAATGAGCAGTTCTTC	CASSIFLAYNEQFF
NA	TRBJ2-7	NA	TRBV7-8	TGTGCCAGCAGCCCATATACCGAGCAGTACTTC	CASSPYTEQYF
NA	TRBJ2-1	NA	TRBV12-3/TRBV12-4	TGTGCCAGCAGTCCAATTCGGACGGGTGAGCAGTTCTTC	CASSPIRTGEQFF
NA	TRBJ1-2	NA	TRBV4-3	TGCGCCAGCAGCTCCGAGAGGGGGGGAGGCTACACCTTC	CASSSERGGGYTF
TRBD2	TRBJ2-1	NA	TRBV9	TGTGCCAGCAGCGGGAGACTAGCGGGGCACAATGAGCAGTTCTTC	CASSGRLAGHNEQFF
TRBD2	TRBJ2-3	once	TRBV3-1/TRBV3-2	TGTGCCAGCAGCCAAGATCAAACTAGCGGGACTCTCACAGATACGCAGTATTTT	CASSQDQTSGTLTDTQYF
NA	TRBJ2-1	NA	TRBV30	TGTGCCTGGAGTGTCCTCGGCGGCAGCTCCTACAATGAGCAGTTCTTC	CAWSVLGGSSYNEQFF
NA	TRBJ2-5	NA	TRBV10-3	TGTGCCATCAGTGCGACTCCTCTGGGGGAGACCCAGTACTTC	CAISATPLGETQYF
NA	TRBJ1-2	NA	TRBV4-3	TGCGCCAGCAGCCAAGATCACGAGACAGGATACCACTATGGCTACACCTTC	CASSQDHETGYHYGYTF
NA	TRBJ1-1	NA	TRBV27	TGTGCCAGCAGCCCCCGGGGGACTGAAGCTTTCTTT	CASSPRGTEAFF
NA	TRBJ2-3	NA	TRBV7-3	TGTGCCAGCAGTCTCTACGGGGTAACAGATACGCAGTATTTT	CASSLYGVTDTQYF
NA	TRBJ2-5	NA	TRBV9	TGTGCCAGCAGCGTAGCGGAGACCCAGTACTTC	CASSVAETQYF
NA	TRBJ2-5	NA	TRBV10-3	TGTGCCATCAGTGATGGTGGAGCCAGAGGCCAAGAGACCCAGTACTTC	CAISDGGARGQETQYF
NA	TRBJ1-1	once	TRBV30	TGTGCCTGGAGTACCGCAGGGAACACTGAAGCTTTCTTT	CAWSTAGNTEAFF
TRBD1	TRBJ2-7	NA	TRBV6-5	TGTGCCCCTCAGGGGAACGGACAGGGGTACTCCGAGCAGTACTTC	CAPQGNGQGYSEQYF
NA	TRBJ1-6	once	TRBV5-4	TGTGCCAGCAGCTTGGCGACAGGTGCTTCACCCCTCCACTTT	CASSLATGASPLHF
NA	TRBJ2-1	NA	TRBV2	TGTGCCAGCATGAGGGTTGTCTACAATGAGCAGTTCTTC	CASMRVVYNEQFF
NA	TRBJ1-3	NA	TRBV6-2/TRBV6-3	TGTGCCAGCAGTTACTCCGACAGTTCTGGAAACACCATATATTTT	CASSYSDSSGNTIYF
TRBD1	TRBJ1-4	NA	TRBV5-5	TGTGCCAGCAGCTTGGAAGTTTGGACAGGCCAAAAACTGTTTTTT	CASSLEVWTGQKLFF
NA	TRBJ1-1	NA	TRBV29-1	TGCAGCGTGGGGGAGGGACACGAAGCTTTCTTT	CSVGEGHEAFF